The clone carrying this T cell receptor (beta chain) was counted a few times. Healthy adults negative for HIV, lacking recent acute infections or vaccinations, served as donors. Caucasian adults living in Nashville, Tennessee, provided all samples. Sequencing used immunoSEQ multiplex PCR; TCRdb keeps in-frame clones, though not all of them. The data show 450,000 to 500,000 clones, roughly 80% seen once. CDR1 and CDR2 from the germline V gene are ENHRY and SYGVKD. The V segment lost 10 bases and the J segment 8 bases; nucleotides outside the gene matches: 6. The CDR3 is 11 amino acids. This entry is derived from a study of shared clonotypes between healthy human individuals.

This receptor was obtained from a woman between 40 and 55 years old in good health. Some clones in this sample may be carry-over from other donors' samples. This sequence joins TRBV10-3 and TRBJ2-3; 7 bases agree with TRBD2. The source material was PBMCs. The CDR3 sequence is CATYREATQYF. CDR3 DNA: TGTGCCACCTACCGGGAGGCTACGCAGTATTTT.